The text below deals with one T cell receptor beta chain. Its antigen is unidentified. The primer mix had 60 Vbeta and 13 Jbeta primers. Libraries were prepared by immunoSEQ multiplex PCR; TCRdb keeps only in-frame clonotypes and omits some of them. The table has fewer than 150,000 clones, roughly 83% seen once; the top ten hold under 4.5%. The record originates from a study of cytomegalovirus exposure and HLA in healthy donors. Overall study context: Unique TCR beta sequences numbering approximately 120 million came from 150 million to 200 million T cells in an earlier analysis. Inside one of the first data releases sat around 86 million unique TCRs taken from HLA-typed donors. Regarding the study as a whole: Testing in vitro showed a few CMV-associated chains specific for CMV antigens. Later work showed greater clonal expansion in HLA-associated TCR beta chains than in equally common others.

The germline CDR1 and CDR2 sequences are MNHNY and SVGAGI (reference sequence). After removal of 8 bases from V and 4 bases from J, the junction contained 3 bases not matched to a gene. CDR3 length: 12 residues. The sequence derives from a man aged 40-50 years in good health and CMV-seropositive. The sample taken for sequencing was PBMCs. The chain employs TRBV6-6 and TRBJ1-2; 8 nucleotides align to TRBD1. DNA for the CDR3: TGTGCCAGCTCGGACAGGGTCTATGGCTACACCTTC. This gives the protein CASSDRVYGYTF.